Each of the 25 T cell receptor beta chains below was sequenced from the same sample in a study of T cells after yellow fever vaccination. TCRdb processed the 5' RACE reads anew with MiXCR; each CDR3 protein has one entry. The data contain 300,000 to 400,000 distinct CDR3 sequences, roughly 8.7% of them singletons. Sample: PBMCs, taken on the day of the first yellow fever vaccination. Receptors originate from a young man who received the YFV17D yellow fever vaccine.

This clonotype was counted at least ten times. The V gene is TRBV5-1, the J gene TRBJ1-6, with D maybe TRBD1 (5 bases). Germline values: CDR1 SGHRS, CDR2 YFSETQ. The CDR3 has 14 residues. Trimming removed 4 bases at V and 8 bases at J, with 13 bases between. The CDR3 region is CASSEDGGYSPLHF. DNA for the CDR3: TGCGCCAGCAGCGAGGACGGGGGATATTCACCCCTCCACTTT. The full variable domain, with the rest looked up from reference TRBV5-1 and TRBJ1-6, is KAGVTQTPRYLIKTRGQQVTLSCSPISGHRSVSWYQQTPGQGLQFLFEYFSETQRNKGNFPGRFSGRQFSNSRSEMNVSTLELGDSALYLCASSEDGGYSPLHFGNGTRLTVT.

J is TRBJ2-7 and V is TRBV27, with TRBD1 identical over 8 bases. Germline V CDR1 and CDR2: MNHEY, SMNVEV (reference sequence). With 5 bases clipped from V and 4 bases from J, the junction kept 10 bases outside the gene matches. The CDR3 covers 15 residues. For the CDR3, the DNA is TGTGCCAGCAGTCCTGGACAGGGACCAAGGTACGAGCAGTACTTC. It translates to CASSPGQGPRYEQYF.

This clonotype was seen ten or more times. The chain has TRBV6-1 and TRBJ1-4; D gene unclear. Germline V gives CDR1 MNHNS, CDR2 SASEGT. This CDR3 has 13 residues. V was shortened by 7 bases and J by 8 bases, with 14 bases between the two germline ends. Written as DNA, the CDR3 is TGTGCCAGCAAGAGGAGGCATACGGAAAAACTGTTTTTT. Its protein is CASKRRHTEKLFF.

This clonotype was recorded a few times. The chain employs TRBV20-1 and TRBJ1-2, with a possible D match to TRBD1 (6 bases). In germline, CDR1 is DFQATT, CDR2 SNEGSKA (reference sequence). The CDR3 consists of 13 residues. V lost 6 bases and J 0 bases, leaving 11 bases between the germline ends. The chain's CDR3 is CSAWTDSNYGYTF. CDR3 bases: TGCAGTGCCTGGACAGACTCTAACTATGGCTACACCTTC.

This clonotype was recorded a few times. The V call is TRBV7-2, the J call TRBJ2-6, with no clear D. The CDR3 spans 17 residues. CDR1 is SGHTA and CDR2 is FQGNSA in the germline V gene. Trimming removed 4 bases at V and 0 bases at J, with 13 bases between. Written as DNA, the CDR3 is TGTGCCAGCAGCTGGTCCGACACTTACTCTGGGGCCAACGTCCTGACTTTC. It translates to CASSWSDTYSGANVLTF.

The chain has TRBV12-3 or TRBV12-4 and TRBJ2-3; maybe TRBD2 (5 bases). This CDR3 region has 14 residues. V lost 3 bases and J lost 1, with 8 bases in between. CDR3 region: CASSFMEGTDTQYF. The CDR3, as DNA: TGTGCCAGCAGTTTTATGGAGGGCACAGATACGCAGTATTTT.

This clonotype was seen a few times. The CDR3 loop reads CASSPAGGLTDTQYF. CDR3 DNA: TGTGCCAGCAGCCCAGCGGGGGGGCTTACAGATACGCAGTATTTT. V and J are TRBV12-3 or TRBV12-4 and TRBJ2-3; 10 bases line up with TRBD2. Losses at the gene ends were 6 bases for V and 3 bases for J; bases not matched to a gene: 6. The length of the CDR3 is 15 residues.

This chain links TRBV30 with TRBJ1-2; TRBD1 is a possible D gene (5 bases). Germline values: CDR1 GTSNPN, CDR2 SVGIG (reference sequence). Trimming cost V 3 bases and J 6 bases, with 14 bases left between them. The CDR3 consists of 13 residues. The CDR3 loop is CAWRVQGSHGYTF. The CDR3 nucleotides are TGTGCCTGGAGAGTGCAGGGAAGCCATGGCTACACCTTC.

This clonotype was observed a few times. V is TRBV5-7 and J is TRBJ1-6; the D gene is possibly TRBD1 (6 bases). TRBV5-7 qualifies as an ORF whose function is uncertain. V shed 4 bases and J shed 5 bases, with 10 bases lying between them. The CDR3 consists of 14 residues. CDR3 DNA sequence: TGTGCCAGCAGCCTCGACAGGAATAATTCACCCCTCCACTTT. Translated, it gives CASSLDRNNSPLHF.

This clonotype was observed many times. The rearrangement joins TRBV13 to TRBJ2-7; D is perhaps TRBD1 or TRBD2 (5 bases each). This CDR3 has 14 amino acids. With 3 bases removed from V and 2 bases from J, the gap between germline ends came to 11 bases. The V gene's germline CDR1 is PRHDT and CDR2 FYEKMQ (reference sequence). This CDR3 reads CASSLPGPTYEQYF. In DNA, the CDR3 is TGTGCCAGCAGCTTGCCGGGACCTACCTACGAGCAGTACTTC.

The table lists this clonotype with a few counts. The chain is built from TRBV11-2 and TRBJ2-1, with 7 bases that match TRBD1. The CDR3 is 12 residues long. Trimming removed 4 bases from V and 9 bases from J; junction bases left unmatched: 3. Looked up from germline, CDR1 is SGHAT and CDR2 is FQNNGV. As DNA, the CDR3 is TGTGCCAGCAGCTACAGGGGTACTGAGCAGTTCTTC. It codes for CASSYRGTEQFF.

This clonotype was seen repeatedly, ten times or more. The chain is built from TRBV4-2 and TRBJ2-3; 11 nucleotides align to TRBD2. V dropped 1 base and J dropped 3; count of bases not matched to a gene: 3. CDR1 is LGHNA, CDR2 YNFKEQ, per germline. The CDR3 is 16 amino acids. DNA of the CDR3: TGTGCCAGCAGCCAAGGCGTAGCGGGGGGGACAGATACGCAGTATTTT. Amino acids: CASSQGVAGGTDTQYF.

This clonotype has just a few counts. This chain joins TRBV3-1 and TRBJ2-3; D may be TRBD1 (5 bases). V gave up 7 bases and J gave up 2 bases, with 13 bases separating them. Germline CDR1 reads LGHDT; CDR2 reads YNNKEL (reference sequence). The CDR3 contains 14 residues. The DNA of the CDR3 is TGTGCCAGCACCCCAGGGCTTTCCACAGATACGCAGTATTTT. Its translation: CASTPGLSTDTQYF.

The chain recombines TRBV4-1 with TRBJ2-3, with a weak D call TRBD2 (6 bases). The CDR3 has 15 amino acids. V lost 1 base and J 4 bases, leaving 12 bases between the germline ends. Per the germline V gene, CDR1 is MGHRA and CDR2 is YSYEKL. The CDR3 spells CASSQGLVEADTQYF. The CDR3 bases are TGCGCCAGCAGCCAAGGACTAGTAGAGGCAGATACGCAGTATTTT.

This clonotype was counted a few times. The CDR3 coding sequence is TGTGCCATGCGAGGGGCCAATTCGCCGGGACAGCTCAACTATGGCTACACCTTC. This sequence encodes CAMRGANSPGQLNYGYTF. The V and J genes are TRBV10-3 and TRBJ1-2, with 7 nucleotides matching TRBD1. V shed 9 bases and J 2 bases; nucleotides not matched to a gene: 21. This CDR3 has 18 amino acids. CDR1 and CDR2 (germline): ENHRY, SYGVKD.

The V and J genes are TRBV9 and TRBJ1-1, with 8 bases matching TRBD1. J was trimmed by 0 bases and V by 2 bases; bases with no gene match: 6. The CDR3 consists of 16 residues. Germline V gene sequence: CDR1 SGDLS, CDR2 YYNGEE. The CDR3 is CASSVLSGGLNTEAFF. The CDR3 coding sequence is TGTGCCAGCAGCGTTTTATCAGGGGGCTTGAACACTGAAGCTTTCTTT.

This clonotype occurred a few times. This chain connects TRBV10-3 to TRBJ2-3; 12 nucleotides agree with TRBD2. From germline, CDR1 is ENHRY and CDR2 SYGVKD. This CDR3 region has 16 residues. The J segment lost 4 bases and the V segment lost 8 bases, leaving 10 bases of the junction unmatched. The CDR3 loop reads CAIGQTSGGPPDTQYF. The CDR3 nucleotides read TGTGCCATCGGCCAGACTAGCGGGGGACCCCCAGATACGCAGTATTTT.

This clonotype was observed a few times. This rearrangement joins TRBV6-2 or TRBV6-3 to TRBJ2-1; perhaps D is TRBD1 or TRBD2 (5 bases each). The CDR3 consists of 13 residues. Germline values: CDR1 MNHEY, CDR2 SVGEGT. V gave up 5 bases and J gave up 5 bases, with 10 bases separating them. The CDR3 loop reads CASSPGTHNEQFF. The CDR3, as DNA: TGTGCCAGCAGTCCCGGGACCCACAATGAGCAGTTCTTC.

The chain has TRBV4-1 and TRBJ1-1; a weak D match, TRBD1 (5 bases). V lost 3 bases and J 1 base, leaving 9 bases between the germline ends. The CDR3 consists of 14 residues. Germline V gives CDR1 MGHRA, CDR2 YSYEKL. CDR3 region: CASSQRGTNTEAFF. The DNA for the CDR3 is TGCGCCAGCAGCCAGAGGGGAACGAACACTGAAGCTTTCTTT.

This clonotype was recorded a few times. The CDR3 loop reads CASSLTGITGYQPQHF. The CDR3 region has the DNA TGTGCCAGCAGTTTAACAGGGATAACTGGCTATCAGCCCCAGCATTTT. The gene calls are TRBV12-3 or TRBV12-4 and TRBJ1-5, with D maybe TRBD1 (6 bases). The V end lost 2 bases, the J end lost 5 bases, and 16 bases lay between the germline ends. The CDR3 has 16 amino acids.

Ten or more counts support this clonotype. The V and J genes are TRBV20-1 and TRBJ2-3; TRBD2 might be the D (6 bases). The CDR3 extends over 13 amino acids. From germline, CDR1 is DFQATT and CDR2 SNEGSKA (reference sequence). Trimming removed 5 bases at V and 1 base at J, with 10 bases between. The chain's CDR3 is CSAGEAGTDTQYF. The CDR3 coding sequence is TGCAGTGCTGGGGAGGCAGGCACAGATACGCAGTATTTT.

The genes are TRBV6-1 and TRBJ2-7; D is unresolved. The CDR3 length is 13 residues. Trimming removed 3 bases at V and 4 bases at J, with 10 bases between. CDR1 and CDR2 from the germline V gene are MNHNS and SASEGT. CDR3 amino acids: CASSEVIGYEQYV. The CDR3 DNA sequence: TGTGCCAGCAGTGAGGTTATAGGTTACGAGCAGTACGTC.

This clonotype was detected ten times or more. The chain employs TRBV10-3 and TRBJ2-2; 10 positions agree with TRBD1. V was clipped by 5 bases and J by 6 bases; unmatched bases: 12. CDR3 length: 17 amino acids. CDR1 and CDR2 from the germline V gene are ENHRY and SYGVKD. Here the CDR3 reads CAISPGGDRGPSGELFF. CDR3 DNA: TGTGCCATCAGTCCCGGGGGGGACAGGGGACCCTCCGGGGAGCTGTTTTTT.

This clonotype has a handful of counts. The rearrangement joins TRBV27 to TRBJ2-3; D unclear. This CDR3 has 13 amino acids. Germline CDR1 reads MNHEY; CDR2 reads SMNVEV (reference sequence). V shed 8 bases and J shed 5 bases, with 14 bases lying between them. CDR3 nucleotides: TGTGCCAGCCAGATTCTGGGGAAAGATACGCAGTATTTT. It translates to CASQILGKDTQYF.

This clonotype was seen ten or more times. The CDR3 sequence: CASSFGQGVSYEQYF. DNA of the CDR3: TGTGCCAGCAGCTTCGGGCAGGGCGTCTCCTACGAGCAGTACTTC. V gene TRBV5-4 combines with J gene TRBJ2-7; the D gene is possibly TRBD1 (5 bases). The V end lost 2 bases, the J end lost 0 bases, and 12 bases lay between the germline ends. This CDR3 contains 15 residues. Per the germline V gene, CDR1 is SGHNT and CDR2 is YYREEE (reference sequence). The full variable domain, with the rest looked up from reference TRBV5-4 and TRBJ2-7, is ETGVTQSPTHLIKTRGQQVTLRCSSQSGHNTVSWYQQALGQGPQFIFQYYREEENGRGNFPPRFSGLQFPNYSSELNVNALELDDSALYLCASSFGQGVSYEQYFGPGTRLTVT.